Many counts were recorded for the clone carrying this TCR beta chain. The antigen is undetermined. The source of the sample is a study of T cell repertoires in cytomegalovirus infection. The CDR3 has 18 amino acids. V lost 1 base to trimming and J lost 7 bases, with 25 bases between them. Germline values: CDR1 SGHTA, CDR2 FQGNSA. TCRdb re-called the reads through MiXCR, storing one row per CDR3 protein. The table lists 400,000 to 600,000 distinct CDR3 sequences, under 45% of them singletons. This receptor was identified in a human donor in good health (CMV status not recorded). Some clones in this sample may be carry-over from other donors' samples. Material: cultured PBMCs, obtained from culture after CMV antigen stimulation. The chain has TRBV7-2 and TRBJ1-2; unclear D gene. The CDR3, as DNA: TGTGCCAGCAGCTTAGACTTTAGTGTAAACCCCTTCTATAGTGGCTACACCTTC. Encoded protein: CASSLDFSVNPFYSGYTF.